The 3 T cell receptor beta chains reported below all come from one sample, sequenced in a study of cytomegalovirus exposure and HLA in healthy donors. In the PCR, 60 Vbeta and 13 Jbeta primers were used. This table comes from immunoSEQ multiplex PCR, and its TCRdb copy is limited to in-frame clones, with some not included. The sample lists 100,000 or so clones; 75% to 85% were seen once. The sequenced material came from PBMCs. The receptor source for this set is a man in his thirties or forties in good health and CMV-seronegative.

J is TRBJ2-7 and V is TRBV5-1; D is possibly TRBD2 (6 bases). This CDR3 spans 15 amino acids. Between the trimmed V and J ends, which lost 2 bases and 2 bases, there was a span of 14 bases. Germline V lookup: CDR1 SGHRS, CDR2 YFSETQ. CDR3 DNA: TGCGCCAGCAGCTTTTTAGCGGAACTTCCCTACGAGCAGTACTTC. Translation: CASSFLAELPYEQYF.

The rearrangement uses TRBV4-2 and TRBJ2-1, with TRBD1 identical over 10 bases. The CDR3 spans 20 residues. Germline CDR1 and CDR2: LGHNA and YNFKEQ. Losses at the gene ends were 3 bases for V and 9 bases for J; bases not matched to a gene: 23. The DNA of the CDR3 is TGTGCCAGCAGCCACTATATCGGGACAGGGGACGATGGGACACGGGGTGAGCAGTTCTTC. Its translation: CASSHYIGTGDDGTRGEQFF.

The V gene is TRBV4-1, the J gene TRBJ2-1, with D tentatively TRBD2 (6 bases). Trimming took off 1 base at V and 14 bases at J, with 24 bases between the two ends. There are 16 residues in the CDR3. Germline loops: CDR1 MGHRA, CDR2 YSYEKL. The CDR3 coding sequence is TGCGCCAGCAGCCAAGGGTTGACGGACGTGCGGGCGGGGAAGTTCTTC. Amino acids: CASSQGLTDVRAGKFF.